The entry that follows covers one T cell receptor (beta chain) sequence. What it binds is unknown. Sorting was done in triplicate for each CD8+ T cell subset (around 300,000 cells each). Naive CD8+ T cells had a CD45RO-CCR7+CD27+CD95- phenotype. The CDR3 length is 13 residues. In germline, CDR1 is SGHAT, CDR2 FQNNGV. The data were taken from a study of CXCR3-negative and CXCR3-positive naive CD8 T cells. Findings and caveats of the study: For CXCR3-positive naive cells, TRB CDR3s were more hydrophobic than those of CXCR3-negative naive cells. The study found comparably high diversity in both naive subsets and much lower diversity in memory CD8+ cells.

The authors prepared UMI-labeled TRB cDNA libraries by 5' RACE. With the 5' RACE reads reprocessed, TCRdb shows one record per CDR3 protein and no DNA. In total, the table holds roughly 110,000 distinct CDR3 sequences. The sequencing sample was made of naive CXCR3+ CD8+ T cells from blood. Subset indicated: CD45RO-CCR7+CD27+CD95- naive CD8+ T cells expressing CXCR3 (TNR3+). The chain links TRBV11-2 to TRBJ1-1; TCRdb proposes TRBD1, but this gene call is untestable without DNA. This TCR derives from a human donor in good health. Some clones in this sample may be carry-over from other donors' samples. The chain's CDR3 is CASSPPGQTEAFF.